This T cell receptor (beta chain) was identified in a study of neurological immune-mediated disorders. Template-switch 5'RACE cDNA synthesis added a 10-nucleotide unique molecular identifier. MiXCR, applied by TCRdb to the 5' RACE reads, yields one record per CDR3 protein. This repertoire shows 66,000 or so distinct CDR3 sequences, 3.4% found once; its top ten account for around 3.6%. This clonotype was seen repeatedly, ten times or more. Its antigen is undetermined. Findings and limits, study-wide: No CDR3 amino acid sequences recurred among expanded clones across subjects, suggesting private repertoires in all groups. The highest TCR clonal expansion occurred in HTLV-1-associated myelopathy; multiple sclerosis fell below healthy controls.

The V gene end was trimmed by 3 bases and the J gene end by 7 bases; junction bases not matched to a gene: 5. Germline V gives CDR1 SGHRS, CDR2 YFSETQ. This CDR3 contains 14 residues. The study built unsorted libraries from 2 million PBMCs kept at -80 C. The sequenced sample consisted of PBMCs. The chain joins TRBV5-1 to TRBJ1-5; 9 bases match TRBD1. This TCR derives from a man in his forties with multiple sclerosis. The CDR3 DNA reads TGCGCCAGCAGCTGGGGACAGGGTGGACAGCCCCAGCATTTT. Its protein is CASSWGQGGQPQHF. Combining the CDR3 with reference TRBV5-1 and TRBJ1-5 gives the whole variable domain KAGVTQTPRYLIKTRGQQVTLSCSPISGHRSVSWYQQTPGQGLQFLFEYFSETQRNKGNFPGRFSGRQFSNSRSEMNVSTLELGDSALYLCASSWGQGGQPQHFGDGTRLSIL.